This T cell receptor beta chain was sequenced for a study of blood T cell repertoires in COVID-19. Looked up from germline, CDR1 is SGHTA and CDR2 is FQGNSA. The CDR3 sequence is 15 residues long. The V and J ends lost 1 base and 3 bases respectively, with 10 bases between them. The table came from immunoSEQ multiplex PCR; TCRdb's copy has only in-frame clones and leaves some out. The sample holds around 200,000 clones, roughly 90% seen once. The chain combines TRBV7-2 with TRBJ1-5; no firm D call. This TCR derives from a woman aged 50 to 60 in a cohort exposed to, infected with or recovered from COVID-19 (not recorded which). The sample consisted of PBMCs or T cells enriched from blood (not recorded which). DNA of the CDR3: TGTGCCAGCAGCTTAGGGTTGGGCCTCAATCAGCCCCAGCATTTT. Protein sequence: CASSLGLGLNQPQHF. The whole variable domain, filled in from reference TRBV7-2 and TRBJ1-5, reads GAGVSQSPSNKVTEKGKDVELRCDPISGHTALYWYRQSLGQGLEFLIYFQGNSAPDKSGLPSDRFSAERTGGSVSTLTIQRTQQEDSAVYLCASSLGLGLNQPQHFGDGTRLSIL.